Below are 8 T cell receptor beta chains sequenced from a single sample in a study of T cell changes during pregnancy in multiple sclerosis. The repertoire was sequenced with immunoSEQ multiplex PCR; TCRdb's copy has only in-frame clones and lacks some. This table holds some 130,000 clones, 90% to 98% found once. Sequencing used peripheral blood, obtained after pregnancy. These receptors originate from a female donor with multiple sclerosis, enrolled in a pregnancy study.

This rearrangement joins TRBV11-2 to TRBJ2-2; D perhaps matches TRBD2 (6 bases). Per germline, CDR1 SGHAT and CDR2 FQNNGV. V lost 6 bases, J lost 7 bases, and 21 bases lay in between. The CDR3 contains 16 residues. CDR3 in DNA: TGTGCCAGCAGTTGGGAGCTGGGTAGGAGGGGCGGGGAGCTGTTTTTT. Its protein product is CASSWELGRRGGELFF.

CDR3 residues: CASSWDRSSRMGYEQYF. CDR3 nucleotides: TGTGCCAGCTCTTGGGACAGAAGTAGTAGAATGGGCTACGAGCAGTACTTC. This rearrangement joins TRBV28 to TRBJ2-7; 7 nucleotides match TRBD1. Germline CDR1 and CDR2: MDHEN and SYDVKM. This CDR3 contains 17 residues. V dropped 8 bases and J dropped 3; count of bases not matched to a gene: 19.

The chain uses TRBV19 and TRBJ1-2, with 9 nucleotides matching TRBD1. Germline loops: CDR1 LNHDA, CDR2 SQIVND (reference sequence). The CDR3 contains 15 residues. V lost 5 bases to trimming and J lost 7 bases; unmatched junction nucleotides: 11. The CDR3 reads CASSLTGGAAAGYTF. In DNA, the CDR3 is TGTGCCAGTAGTTTAACAGGGGGCGCGGCGGCTGGCTACACCTTC. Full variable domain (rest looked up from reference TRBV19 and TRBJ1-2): DGGITQSPKYLFRKEGQNVTLSCEQNLNHDAMYWYRQDPGQGLRLIYYSQIVNDFQKGDIAEGYSVSREKKESFPLTVTSAQKNPTAFYLCASSLTGGAAAGYTFGSGTRLTVV.

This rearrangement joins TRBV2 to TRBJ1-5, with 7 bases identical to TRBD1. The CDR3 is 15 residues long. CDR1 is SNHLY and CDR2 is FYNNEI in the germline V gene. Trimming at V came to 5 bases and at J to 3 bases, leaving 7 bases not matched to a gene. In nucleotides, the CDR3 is TGTGCCAGCAGTTACTCAGGGGGTGCCAATCAGCCCCAGCATTTT. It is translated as CASSYSGGANQPQHF.

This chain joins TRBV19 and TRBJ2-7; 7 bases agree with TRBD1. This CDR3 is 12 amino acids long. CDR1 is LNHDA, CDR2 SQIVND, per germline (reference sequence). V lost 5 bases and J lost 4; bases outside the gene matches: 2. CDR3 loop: CASSSTGYEQYF. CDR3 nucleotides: TGTGCCAGTAGTTCGACAGGGTACGAGCAGTACTTC.

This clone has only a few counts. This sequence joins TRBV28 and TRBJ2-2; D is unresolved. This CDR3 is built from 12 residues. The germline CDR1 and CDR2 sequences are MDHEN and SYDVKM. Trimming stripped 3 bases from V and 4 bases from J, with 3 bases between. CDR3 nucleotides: TGTGCCAGCAGTTTCTCCACCGGGGAGCTGTTTTTT. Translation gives CASSFSTGELFF.

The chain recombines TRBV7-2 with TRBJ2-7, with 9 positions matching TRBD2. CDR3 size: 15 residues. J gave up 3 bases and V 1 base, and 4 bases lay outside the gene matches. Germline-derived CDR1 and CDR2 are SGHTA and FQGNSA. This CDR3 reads CASSLVDSGSYEQYF. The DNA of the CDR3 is TGTGCCAGCAGCTTAGTTGATAGCGGGAGCTACGAGCAGTACTTC.

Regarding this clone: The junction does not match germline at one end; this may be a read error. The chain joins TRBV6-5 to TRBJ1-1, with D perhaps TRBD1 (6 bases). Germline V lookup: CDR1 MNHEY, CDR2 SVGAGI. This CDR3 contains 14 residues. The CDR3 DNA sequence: TGTGCCACCAGTTGGGCGGGGGGGCTCACTGAAGCTTTCTTT. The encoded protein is CATSWAGGLTEAFF.